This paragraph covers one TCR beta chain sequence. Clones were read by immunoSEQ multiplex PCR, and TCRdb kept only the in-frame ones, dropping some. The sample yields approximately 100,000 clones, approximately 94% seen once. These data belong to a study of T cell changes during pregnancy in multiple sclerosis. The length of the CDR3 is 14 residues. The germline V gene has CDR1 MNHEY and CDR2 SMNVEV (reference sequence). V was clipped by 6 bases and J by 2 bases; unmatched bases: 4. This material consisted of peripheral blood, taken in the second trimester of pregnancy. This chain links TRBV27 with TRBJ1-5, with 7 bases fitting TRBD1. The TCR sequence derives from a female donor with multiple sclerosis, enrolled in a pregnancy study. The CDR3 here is CASRTGSRNQPQHF. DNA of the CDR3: TGTGCCAGCAGGACAGGGAGTCGCAATCAGCCCCAGCATTTT.